This TCR beta chain was sequenced for a study of T cells in Graves' hyperthyroidism and ophthalmopathy. Study-wide points: Peripheral blood also featured most of the thyroid clonotypes expanded above 0.001. Stable hyperthyroidism was separated from ophthalmopathy by a model based on 13 V-J features.

The CDR3 runs to 14 residues. From germline, CDR1 is ENHRY and CDR2 SYGVKD. It was RNA transcripts that yielded the amplified TCR beta CDR3 regions. A set of HTBI primers served as the primers for a first-round RT-PCR of the TCR CDR3. TCRdb re-called the multiplex PCR reads with MiXCR, one entry per CDR3 protein. The repertoire holds about 660,000 distinct CDR3 sequences, with about 45% as singletons. Notes on this clonotype: Its specificity is not known. Its ends do not fully match the called genes, so a read error is possible.

Any patient presenting with uncontrolled infection, other autoimmune disease, pregnancy or lactation was left out. Each diagnosis drew on symptoms, thyroxine, TRAb, thyroid ultrasound and orbital computed tomography findings. The V and J genes are TRBV10-3 and TRBJ1-2, with D possibly matching TRBD1 (5 bases). Sequencing input: peripheral blood or thyroid tissue (not recorded which). The sequence was collected from an adult man with Graves' disease, either hyperthyroidism or ophthalmopathy (not recorded which). CDR3 sequence: CAISQAGINDGYTF. Written as DNA, the CDR3 is TGTGCCATCAGTCAGGCAGGGATTAACGATGGCTACACCTTC.